These 15 T cell receptor beta chains share one sample of origin, sequenced in a study of glioma-infiltrating T cells after dendritic cell vaccination. Clones were sequenced by immunoSEQ multiplex PCR, and TCRdb holds only the in-frame ones, with some missing. Of about 95,000 clones listed, approximately 87% are singletons. This specimen consisted of blood, obtained before dendritic cell vaccination. These receptors all come from a human donor with glioblastoma.

The V call is TRBV6-1, the J call TRBJ2-7; 12 bases are a match to TRBD2. V shed 3 bases, J shed 1 base, and the junction held 1 base outside the gene matches. Germline assignment: CDR1 MNHNS and CDR2 SASEGT. This CDR3 has 15 residues. CDR3 protein: CASSETSGGSYEQYF. CDR3 bases: TGTGCCAGCAGTGAGACTAGCGGGGGTTCCTACGAGCAGTACTTC.

This chain uses TRBV5-1 with TRBJ2-1; TRBD1 agrees at 9 bases. Unmatched junction bases numbered 10, after V lost 8 bases and J lost 7 bases. The CDR3 is made up of 14 amino acids. CDR1 and CDR2 (germline): SGHRS, YFSETQ. The DNA for the CDR3 is TGCGCCAGTGACACAGGGGGCTTATATAATGAGCAGTTCTTC. Translation: CASDTGGLYNEQFF.

V is TRBV19 and J is TRBJ2-3, with D possibly TRBD1 on 6 matching bases. Germline values: CDR1 LNHDA, CDR2 SQIVND (reference sequence). V gave up 4 bases and J gave up 2 bases, with 10 bases separating them. The CDR3 length is 14 residues. Here the CDR3 DNA reads TGTGCCAGTAGTACCCGGGACAACACAGATACGCAGTATTTT. The encoded protein is CASSTRDNTDTQYF. The entire variable domain, with the rest obtained from reference TRBV19 and TRBJ2-3, is as follows: DGGITQSPKYLFRKEGQNVTLSCEQNLNHDAMYWYRQDPGQGLRLIYYSQIVNDFQKGDIAEGYSVSREKKESFPLTVTSAQKNPTAFYLCASSTRDNTDTQYFGPGTRLTVL.

The rearrangement joins TRBV10-3 to TRBJ1-1, with D perhaps matching TRBD1 (6 bases). Trimming took 10 bases from V and 11 from J, leaving 14 bases between them. This CDR3 is 10 amino acids long. Germline values: CDR1 ENHRY, CDR2 SYGVKD. This chain's CDR3 is CATWGGSAFF. The DNA for the CDR3 is TGTGCCACGTGGGGGGGCAGTGCTTTCTTT.

V and J are TRBV6-5 and TRBJ2-7; 8 bases align to TRBD1. The CDR3 is 15 amino acids. V trimming: 0 bases; J trimming: 2 bases; junction bases outside the gene matches: 3. Per the germline V gene, CDR1 is MNHEY and CDR2 is SVGAGI. The CDR3 DNA is TGTGCCAGCAGTTACTCCGGGACAGGACCCTACGAGCAGTACTTC. Its protein product is CASSYSGTGPYEQYF.

This chain connects TRBV5-1 to TRBJ1-4; possibly TRBD1 for D (5 bases). This CDR3 is built from 15 residues. V lost 0 bases to trimming and J lost 7 bases, with 13 bases between them. CDR1 is SGHRS and CDR2 is YFSETQ in the germline V gene. The CDR3 DNA follows: TGCGCCAGCAGCTTGGTGGCGGGGGAGGGTGAAAAACTGTTTTTT. This encodes CASSLVAGEGEKLFF.

The gene calls are TRBV27 and TRBJ2-3; D perhaps matches TRBD2 (5 bases). With 3 bases removed from V and 5 bases from J, the gap between germline ends came to 21 bases. The germline gives CDR1 MNHEY, CDR2 SMNVEV (reference sequence). CDR3 length equals 17 residues. The CDR3 DNA reads TGTGCCAGCAGTTTTTTAGTCGACTCGCAGACTATAGATACGCAGTATTTT. It yields the protein CASSFLVDSQTIDTQYF.

The V and J genes are TRBV5-6 and TRBJ1-1; 7 bases align to TRBD1. Germline V lookup: CDR1 SGHDT, CDR2 YYEEEE. The CDR3 has 15 amino acids. The J segment lost 4 bases and the V segment lost 4 bases, leaving 10 bases of the junction unmatched. CDR3 sequence reads: CASSLPTGPGTEAFF. In nucleotides, the CDR3 is TGTGCCAGCAGCCTACCGACAGGGCCGGGCACTGAAGCTTTCTTT. The full variable domain, in which reference TRBV5-6 and TRBJ1-1 provide the parts outside the CDR3, is DAGVTQSPTHLIKTRGQQVTLRCSPKSGHDTVSWYQQALGQGPQFIFQYYEEEERQRGNFPDRFSGHQFPNYSSELNVNALLLGDSALYLCASSLPTGPGTEAFFGQGTRLTVV.

Only a few counts were recorded for this clone. The rearrangement joins TRBV6-5 to TRBJ1-5; TRBD1 aligns across 7 bases. V shed 8 bases, J shed 6 bases, and the junction held 13 bases outside the gene matches. The V gene's germline CDR1 is MNHEY and CDR2 SVGAGI. CDR3 length: 15 amino acids. The CDR3 spells CASQMTTGAGQPQHF. CDR3 nucleotide sequence: TGTGCCAGCCAGATGACAACAGGGGCTGGTCAGCCCCAGCATTTT.

This chain links TRBV5-4 with TRBJ2-7, with D tentatively TRBD2 (6 bases). Germline values: CDR1 SGHNT, CDR2 YYREEE (reference sequence). Trimming removed 1 base from V and 5 bases from J, with 7 bases in between. The CDR3 is made up of 12 amino acids. CDR3 sequence (DNA): TGTGCCAGCAGCTTGTGGAGGGACGAGCAGTACTTC. Translated, it gives CASSLWRDEQYF.

The rearrangement joins TRBV28 to TRBJ2-7; 10 positions match TRBD1. CDR3 length: 13 amino acids. Germline assignment: CDR1 MDHEN and CDR2 SYDVKM. The trim removed 6 bases at V and 6 bases at J, leaving 5 bases unmatched. The CDR3 DNA sequence: TGTGCCAGCAGCCCCGACAGGGGGCGCGAGCAGTACTTC. Protein sequence: CASSPDRGREQYF.

The chain combines TRBV4-2 with TRBJ1-5; D gene unclear. V was shortened by 1 base and J by 5 bases, with 6 bases between the two germline ends. The CDR3 is 13 residues long. CDR1 is LGHNA, CDR2 YNFKEQ, per germline. The CDR3 region has the DNA TGTGCCAGCAGCCAAGGTCGAGATCAGCCCCAGCATTTT. Amino acids: CASSQGRDQPQHF.

The sample holds one count of this clone. The chain couples TRBV7-2 to TRBJ2-7, with 9 bases matching TRBD2. The germline CDR1 and CDR2 sequences are SGHTA and FQGNSA. The CDR3 length is 15 residues. With V trimmed by 5 bases and J by 5 bases, 10 bases remained unmatched. CDR3 in DNA: TGTGCCAGCAGCACACAGGGACTAGCTTACCACGAGCAGTACTTC. It encodes CASSTQGLAYHEQYF. The entire variable domain, with the rest obtained from reference TRBV7-2 and TRBJ2-7, is as follows: GAGVSQSPSNKVTEKGKDVELRCDPISGHTALYWYRQSLGQGLEFLIYFQGNSAPDKSGLPSDRFSAERTGGSVSTLTIQRTQQEDSAVYLCASSTQGLAYHEQYFGPGTRLTVT.

The chain is built from TRBV5-1 and TRBJ1-3; 8 bases are shared with TRBD1. The trim removed 6 bases at V and 6 bases at J, leaving 5 bases unmatched. This CDR3 contains 13 residues. CDR1 and CDR2 from the germline V gene are SGHRS and YFSETQ. The CDR3 loop reads CASTDRGLNTIYF. As DNA, the CDR3 is TGCGCCAGCACAGACAGGGGTCTAAACACCATATATTTT.

This chain connects TRBV9 to TRBJ1-1, with TRBD1 matching over 7 bases. Looked up from germline, CDR1 is SGDLS and CDR2 is YYNGEE. V was pared by 4 bases and J by 1 base, with 13 bases of the junction left unmatched. The CDR3 covers 17 residues. DNA for the CDR3: TGTGCCAGCAGCCTCCGGACAGGAAAGGGTTCGAACACTGAAGCTTTCTTT. This codes for CASSLRTGKGSNTEAFF.